Reported below is one TCR beta chain. The specificity of this receptor is unknown. No base quality information exists; no much larger clone differs at one position. Receptors were amplified or captured by the immunoSEQ multiplex PCR assay. TCRdb retrieved this table from immuneACCESS and kept in-frame rearrangements only. Not all clones are present; in checked studies, unresolved V genes account for under half, and no reason is known for the remainder. Across this sample there are approximately 70,000 clones, with approximately 95% seen only once. Roughly 0.14% of the sample is held by the ten biggest clonotypes. The record originates from a study of T cell changes during pregnancy in multiple sclerosis (dated by TCRdb to about 2019). With respect to the entire study: The study examined how the T cell repertoire changed over the course of pregnancy in women with multiple sclerosis.

CDR1 LNHDA and CDR2 SQIVND were looked up in the germline V gene (reference sequence). The CDR3 holds 16 amino acids from the cysteine to the phenylalanine. The sequence is cut down to CDR3 DNA, 48 bases in frame from base 1. V trim: 6 bases; J trim: 2 bases; unmatched bases: 12. This sequence uses TRBV19 and TRBJ1-1; TRBD1 lines up with 7 middle nucleotides. This receptor was taken from a female donor with multiple sclerosis, enrolled in a pregnancy study. The starting material was CD4+ T cells from peripheral blood mononuclear cells, obtained after pregnancy. The bases read TGTGCCAGTAGCCTAACCCGGACAGGTCGAAACACTGAAGCTTTCTTT. Its coded protein is CASSLTRTGRNTEAFF.